The rows below give T cell receptor beta chains drawn from one sample of a study of cytomegalovirus exposure and HLA in healthy donors. Assay used: immunoSEQ multiplex PCR; TCRdb lists only in-frame clones, some missing. The data contain about 110,000 clones, 74% of them singletons. Sequenced: PBMCs. The receptor source for this set is a man over 45 in good health and CMV-seropositive. Each CDR3 is given with its conserved first and last residue. A D gene is named only where the DNA matches it firmly. Some rows have no size entry. The others give once, few or many, or a class for an expanded clone.

-	TRBV5-1	TRBD1	TRBJ1-4	CASSLETGTNEKLFF	TGCGCCAGCAGCCTGGAGACAGGGACCAATGAAAAACTGTTTTTT
-	TRBV2	TRBD1	TRBJ1-6	CASSGGQGSNSPLHF	TGTGCCAGCAGTGGGGGACAGGGGTCGAATTCACCCCTCCACTTT
-	TRBV10-3	TRBD2	TRBJ2-2	CAIRTSQHGELFF	TGTGCCATCAGGACTAGCCAGCACGGGGAGCTGTTTTTT
many	TRBV5-4	-	TRBJ1-1	CASRGRGTEAFF	TGTGCCAGCAGAGGTAGGGGGACTGAAGCTTTCTTT
-	TRBV6-5	-	TRBJ2-3	CASSYSFSRADTQYF	TGTGCCAGCAGTTACTCGTTTAGTCGGGCAGATACGCAGTATTTT
-	TRBV5-1	TRBD1	TRBJ2-7	CASSPDRGYGEQYF	TGCGCCAGCAGCCCCGACAGGGGGTACGGCGAGCAGTACTTC
-	TRBV14	-	TRBJ1-2	CASSPGWGQGENYGYTF	TGTGCCAGCAGCCCCGGGTGGGGGCAGGGCGAAAACTATGGCTACACCTTC
-	TRBV4-2	TRBD1	TRBJ2-7	CASSQQYTPGQTYEQYF	TGTGCCAGCAGCCAACAATACACCCCGGGACAGACCTACGAGCAGTACTTC
-	TRBV7-8	TRBD1	TRBJ2-7	CASSLATGAEQYF	TGTGCCAGCAGCTTAGCGACAGGGGCCGAACAGTACTTC
-	TRBV5-4	-	TRBJ2-1	CASSPDGSSYNEQFF	TGTGCCAGCAGCCCGGACGGGAGCTCCTACAATGAGCAGTTCTTC
once	TRBV27	-	TRBJ2-1	CASSPLGGSEQFF	TGTGCCAGCAGTCCCCTCGGAGGTAGTGAGCAGTTCTTC
-	TRBV20-1	-	TRBJ2-1	CSARDSHEQFF	TGCAGTGCTAGAGATAGCCATGAGCAGTTCTTC
-	TRBV27	TRBD2	TRBJ2-4	CASSPGGAKKYF	TGTGCCAGCAGTCCCGGGGGGGCCAAAAAGTACTTC
once	TRBV5-1	TRBD2	TRBJ2-7	CASRYLSGSSYEQYF	TGCGCCAGCCGGTATCTCAGCGGGAGCTCCTACGAGCAGTACTTC
-	TRBV6-1	-	TRBJ1-5	CASSDPRVRGQPQHF	TGTGCCAGCAGTGATCCCAGGGTAAGAGGCCAGCCCCAGCATTTT
-	TRBV28	TRBD1	TRBJ2-6	CASSPQGAVRSGANVLTF	TGTGCCAGCAGCCCACAGGGGGCAGTACGTTCTGGGGCCAACGTCCTGACTTTC
-	TRBV4-1	-	TRBJ1-4	CASSLGTLGGEKLFF	TGCGCCAGCAGCCTCGGGACGTTGGGGGGTGAAAAACTGTTTTTT
-	TRBV29-1	-	TRBJ1-3	CSVDVGGTGNTIYF	TGCAGCGTTGACGTAGGGGGAACTGGAAACACCATATATTTT
once	TRBV6-5	-	TRBJ1-1	CASSYYVGSTEAFF	TGTGCCAGCAGTTACTATGTGGGGAGCACTGAAGCTTTCTTT
-	TRBV6-1	-	TRBJ1-6	CASSEGAAFHSPLHF	TGTGCCAGCAGTGAAGGGGCAGCATTTCATTCACCCCTCCACTTT
-	TRBV11-2	TRBD1	TRBJ1-1	CASSPGRGDRGHTEAFF	TGTGCCAGCAGCCCAGGGAGAGGGGACAGGGGGCACACTGAAGCTTTCTTT
-	TRBV7-2	-	TRBJ2-7	CASSWGRGREQYF	TGTGCCAGCAGCTGGGGACGAGGGAGGGAGCAGTACTTC
-	TRBV5-1	TRBD2	TRBJ2-3	CASSWPLGRETDTQYF	TGCGCCAGCAGCTGGCCCCTTGGGCGGGAGACAGATACGCAGTATTTT
-	TRBV4-1	-	TRBJ2-1	CASSRAYRDFFYNEQFF	TGCGCCAGCAGCCGCGCATACCGGGACTTTTTCTACAATGAGCAGTTCTTC
-	TRBV5-5	-	TRBJ2-3	CASSLGRDTQYF	TGTGCCAGCAGCTTGGGGAGAGATACGCAGTATTTT
-	TRBV21-1	-	TRBJ2-2	CASSKGERALTNTGELFF	TGTGCCAGCAGCAAAGGTGAGAGGGCCTTGACGAACACCGGGGAGCTGTTTTTT
once	TRBV5-6	TRBD2	TRBJ2-1	CASSAGLAGGVNYNEQFF	TGTGCCAGCAGCGCGGGACTAGCGGGAGGGGTAAACTACAATGAGCAGTTCTTC
-	TRBV20-1	-	TRBJ1-2	CSATRGSGYTF	TGCAGTGCTACCAGAGGGAGTGGCTACACCTTC
-	TRBV7-6	-	TRBJ1-5	CASSLGDGGIGPQHF	TGTGCCAGCAGCTTAGGGGACGGGGGTATTGGGCCCCAGCATTTT
-	TRBV9	-	TRBJ2-3	CASSVSGSFTDTQYF	TGTGCCAGCAGCGTCTCCGGTAGCTTCACAGATACGCAGTATTTT
-	TRBV10-3	-	TRBJ2-6	CAISESGGATANVLTF	TGTGCCATCAGTGAGTCGGGGGGGGCAACGGCCAACGTCCTGACTTTC
once	TRBV19	TRBD1	TRBJ1-1	CASSSQGENTEAFF	TGTGCCAGTAGTTCCCAGGGGGAGAACACTGAAGCTTTCTTT
-	TRBV19	-	TRBJ2-3	CASSIRELPPTDTQYF	TGTGCCAGTAGTATCCGGGAACTACCCCCCACAGATACGCAGTATTTT
-	TRBV6-5	-	TRBJ1-2	CASSYVTGYGYTF	TGTGCCAGCAGTTACGTCACGGGGTACGGCTACACCTTC
-	TRBV5-6	-	TRBJ1-2	CASSPAWGEYVYTF	TGTGCCAGCAGCCCCGCCTGGGGGGAGTATGTCTACACCTTC
-	TRBV10-3	-	TRBJ1-1	CAIRLNPTMNTEAFF	TGTGCCATCAGACTAAATCCGACGATGAACACTGAAGCTTTCTTT
few	TRBV2	TRBD1	TRBJ2-7	CAIQRQGTYEQYF	TGTGCCATACAAAGACAGGGCACCTACGAGCAGTACTTC
-	TRBV25-1	-	TRBJ1-4	CASRPATNEKLFF	TGTGCCAGCAGACCCGCGACTAATGAAAAACTGTTTTTT
-	TRBV28	TRBD1	TRBJ1-5	CASTIGQGAMEDQPQHF	TGTGCCAGCACAATTGGACAGGGGGCTATGGAGGATCAGCCCCAGCATTTT
-	TRBV5-1	-	TRBJ1-1	CASSRGGDSTEAFF	TGCGCCAGCAGCCGGGGGGGCGATAGCACTGAAGCTTTCTTT
few	TRBV9	-	TRBJ2-5	CASSPWASQETQYF	TGTGCCAGCAGCCCATGGGCCTCGCAAGAGACCCAGTACTTC
-	TRBV4-2	TRBD2	TRBJ2-3	CASSQPAGGRTDTQYF	TGTGCCAGCAGCCAACCAGCCGGGGGGAGGACAGATACGCAGTATTTT
few	TRBV7-2	-	TRBJ2-2	CASSLGFAGELFF	TGTGCCAGCAGCTTAGGGTTTGCGGGGGAGCTGTTTTTT
-	TRBV11-1	-	TRBJ1-1	CASSRKQGRNTEAFF	TGTGCCAGCAGCCGGAAACAGGGCAGGAACACTGAAGCTTTCTTT
-	TRBV5-1	TRBD1	TRBJ1-2	CASSELRTGGWDGYTF	TGCGCCAGCAGCGAACTTCGGACAGGGGGATGGGATGGCTACACCTTC
-	TRBV7-8	TRBD2	TRBJ2-1	CASSPLGGRALNEQFF	TGTGCCAGCAGCCCCCTAGGAGGGAGGGCCCTGAATGAGCAGTTCTTC
once	TRBV11-2	TRBD2	TRBJ2-7	CASSLTQREGQEQYF	TGTGCCAGCAGCTTAACGCAGCGGGAGGGTCAAGAGCAGTACTTC
few	TRBV5-1	TRBD1	TRBJ2-6	CASKGQGASGANGLTF	TGCGCCAGCAAGGGGCAGGGGGCGAGTGGGGCCAACGGCCTGACTTTC
-	TRBV6-4	-	TRBJ1-3	CASIRTWRGRISGNTIYF	TGTGCCAGCATTCGCACCTGGAGGGGACGAATCTCTGGAAACACCATATATTTT
few	TRBV2	-	TRBJ1-3	CASSLGGSGNTIYF	TGTGCCAGCAGCCTAGGGGGTTCCGGAAACACCATATATTTT